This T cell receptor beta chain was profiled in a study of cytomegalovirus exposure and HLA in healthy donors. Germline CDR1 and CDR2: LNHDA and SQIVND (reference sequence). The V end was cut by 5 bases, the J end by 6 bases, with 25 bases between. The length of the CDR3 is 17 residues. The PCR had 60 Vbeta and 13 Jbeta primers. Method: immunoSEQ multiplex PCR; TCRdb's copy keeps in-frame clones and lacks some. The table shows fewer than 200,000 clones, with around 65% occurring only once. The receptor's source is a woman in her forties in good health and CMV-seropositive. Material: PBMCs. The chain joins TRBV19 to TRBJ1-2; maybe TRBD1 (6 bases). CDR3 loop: CASSPGDFVAGAHGYTF. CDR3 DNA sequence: TGTGCCAGTAGTCCGGGCGATTTCGTTGCGGGGGCCCATGGCTACACCTTC. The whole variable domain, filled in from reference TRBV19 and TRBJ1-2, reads DGGITQSPKYLFRKEGQNVTLSCEQNLNHDAMYWYRQDPGQGLRLIYYSQIVNDFQKGDIAEGYSVSREKKESFPLTVTSAQKNPTAFYLCASSPGDFVAGAHGYTFGSGTRLTVV.